This is a list of T cell receptor beta chains from one sample in a study of blood T cell repertoires in COVID-19. TCRdb keeps only in-frame clones here, not all; method: immunoSEQ multiplex PCR. The sample has 540,000 or so clones; around 90% are singletons. The sample comprised peripheral blood. These receptors came from a woman aged 50 to 65 with COVID-19, enrolled during active disease. CDR3s include the opening cysteine and the closing phenylalanine or tryptophan. A D gene is named only where the DNA matches it firmly. Some rows have no size entry. The others give once, few or many, or a class for an expanded clone.

DNA	CDR3	J	D	V	size
TGTGCCAGCAGTTTTATCAATCAGCCCCAGCATTTT	CASSFINQPQHF	TRBJ1-5	-	TRBV12-3/TRBV12-4	-
TGTGCCAGCAGTACCCTAGCGGGGGGCTCTGAGCAGTTCTTC	CASSTLAGGSEQFF	TRBJ2-1	TRBD2	TRBV6-5	-
TGTGCCACCACCCCATTGGGACACCAAGGGACCCAGTACTTC	CATTPLGHQGTQYF	TRBJ2-5	-	TRBV6-5	-
TGTGCCAGCAGTGACGGAGACACTGAAGCTTTCTTT	CASSDGDTEAFF	TRBJ1-1	-	TRBV6-4	once
TGTGCCAGCAGTCCCCCGGGACAGGGGACCTACGAGCAGTACTTC	CASSPPGQGTYEQYF	TRBJ2-7	TRBD1	TRBV6-2/TRBV6-3	-
TGTGCCAGCAGCTACTATGGGACTAGCGGGGGGGCAGATACGCAGTATTTT	CASSYYGTSGGADTQYF	TRBJ2-3	TRBD2	TRBV7-2	once
TGTGCCAGCAGTTCGGTAATTGAGGGGAACACTGAAGCTTTCTTT	CASSSVIEGNTEAFF	TRBJ1-1	-	TRBV6-6	-
TGCAGCGTTGATCGCGCGGGGGGCCACGAGCAGTACTTC	CSVDRAGGHEQYF	TRBJ2-7	TRBD2	TRBV29-1	-
TGTGCCAGCAGCTTAGCTAGCCAGGGGTATGGCTACACCTTC	CASSLASQGYGYTF	TRBJ1-2	-	TRBV7-8	-
TGTGCCAGCAGTATTCGCGGCGAGCAGTACTTC	CASSIRGEQYF	TRBJ2-7	-	TRBV12-3/TRBV12-4	-
TGTGCCAGCAGTTTATTAGGGGTAGGGACTGAAGCTTTCTTT	CASSLLGVGTEAFF	TRBJ1-1	-	TRBV27	-
TGTGCCAGCAGTTCCTATAGCAATCAGCCCCAGCATTTT	CASSSYSNQPQHF	TRBJ1-5	-	TRBV12-3/TRBV12-4	-
TGTGCCAGCAGCTCCAGGTGGCGGGGTGCTAATTCACCCCTCCACTTT	CASSSRWRGANSPLHF	TRBJ1-6	-	TRBV5-6	-
TGTGCCATCAGTGGGGTTGAGGCGCGGGGGGGCCCAGATACGCAGTATTTT	CAISGVEARGGPDTQYF	TRBJ2-3	TRBD2	TRBV10-3	once
TGTGCCGGAGCAAGGGGGAACACTGAAGCTTTCTTT	CAGARGNTEAFF	TRBJ1-1	-	TRBV27	-
TGTGCCAGCAGCTTAGGGACTAGCGTGGTCTACGAGCAGTACTTC	CASSLGTSVVYEQYF	TRBJ2-7	TRBD2	TRBV11-2	once
TGTGCCACGGTGCAGGGACAGGGGGCTTTTAACTCCTACGAGCAGTACTTC	CATVQGQGAFNSYEQYF	TRBJ2-7	TRBD1	TRBV10-3	-
TGCGCCAGCAGCTTGGGGTTAGGGGAAGCTGCAGATACGCAGTATTTT	CASSLGLGEAADTQYF	TRBJ2-3	-	TRBV5-1	few
TGTGCCAGCAGCCTAGGGACTAGCGGGGGGGCGGACATTCAGTACTTC	CASSLGTSGGADIQYF	TRBJ2-4	TRBD2	TRBV7-6	once
TGTGCCAGCAGCCAAGATCTAGCGGGGGGCAGAACAGATACGCAGTATTTT	CASSQDLAGGRTDTQYF	TRBJ2-3	TRBD2	TRBV3-1/TRBV3-2	-
TGTGCCAGCAGTTTCAGGGGAAAAGGTGAAAAACTGTTTTTT	CASSFRGKGEKLFF	TRBJ1-4	-	TRBV27	-
TGTGCCAGCAGCTTAGATGGCGGGAGGGACAGGCAAAAAAATGAGCAGTTCTTC	CASSLDGGRDRQKNEQFF	TRBJ2-1	-	TRBV11-2	once
TGTGCCTGGAACATAGGGGGAGATACGCAGTATTTT	CAWNIGGDTQYF	TRBJ2-3	-	TRBV30	-
TGTGCCTGGAGTACGACCTTGGGGGGCACTGAAGCTTTCTTT	CAWSTTLGGTEAFF	TRBJ1-1	-	TRBV30	-
TGTGCCAGCAGTTACGAGAGGGAACTGTCGGGGCAGTACTTC	CASSYERELSGQYF	TRBJ2-7	-	TRBV6-6	many
TGCGCCAGCAGCCCTGCGGCCGGGGAGCTGTTTTTT	CASSPAAGELFF	TRBJ2-2	-	TRBV5-1	-
TGTGCCAGCACCATCCCCGGGGGGCCCCAGTTCTTC	CASTIPGGPQFF	TRBJ2-1	-	TRBV6-5	once
TGTGCCAGCAGCCCATCAGGGAGGCAGAACTATGGCTACACCTTC	CASSPSGRQNYGYTF	TRBJ1-2	-	TRBV9	once
TGCGCCAGCAGCCAAGATGGGAGCTCCTATAATTCACCCCTCCACTTT	CASSQDGSSYNSPLHF	TRBJ1-6	-	TRBV4-1	-
TGTGCCAGCAGCTTAGTGGGACAGGGTTCCGAGCAGTACTTC	CASSLVGQGSEQYF	TRBJ2-7	TRBD1	TRBV7-3	-
TGCGCCAGCAGCTTTGGCAGTAAAGAGACCCAGTACTTC	CASSFGSKETQYF	TRBJ2-5	-	TRBV5-1	many
TGTGCCTGGAGTGTAGGGGGGAACACTGAAGCTTTCTTT	CAWSVGGNTEAFF	TRBJ1-1	-	TRBV30	-
TGCAGCGTTTCCAGCTTCACAGGGACCGATGAGCAGTTCTTC	CSVSSFTGTDEQFF	TRBJ2-1	-	TRBV29-1	-
TGCGCCAGCAGTGACCCGTACTCTGGAAACACCATATATTTT	CASSDPYSGNTIYF	TRBJ1-3	-	TRBV10-1	-
TGTGCCAGCGAACTGGGGGGAAATGAGCAGTTCTTC	CASELGGNEQFF	TRBJ2-1	-	TRBV7-9	-
TGCAGCGGCGGGACAGGGAACACTGAAGCTTTCTTT	CSGGTGNTEAFF	TRBJ1-1	TRBD1	TRBV29-1	-
TGTGCCAGCTCACCAAAACCGACAGGGACCAACTATGGCTACACCTTC	CASSPKPTGTNYGYTF	TRBJ1-2	TRBD1	TRBV18	once
TGCGCCAGCAATCTAGACAGGGAGCCCTATAGCAATCAGCCCCAGCATTTT	CASNLDREPYSNQPQHF	TRBJ1-5	TRBD1	TRBV10-1	-
TGTGCCAGCAGTTACGGCACAGGGGACAATGAGCAGTTCTTC	CASSYGTGDNEQFF	TRBJ2-1	TRBD1	TRBV6-5	-
TGTGCCAGCAGTGAACCAGGACAGGCTAAGGGTGGAAACACCATATATTTT	CASSEPGQAKGGNTIYF	TRBJ1-3	TRBD1	TRBV6-1	-
TGCAGCGATGAACTCGGGACAGGGGGCAGTTATTCCGGGAACACTGAAGCTTTCTTT	CSDELGTGGSYSGNTEAFF	TRBJ1-1	TRBD1	TRBV29-1	-
TGTGCCAGCAGCTTCCGGACGGAGGGCACTGAAGCTTTCTTT	CASSFRTEGTEAFF	TRBJ1-1	-	TRBV9	-
TGTGCCAGCAGTGATCGGCTGGGGCTAGAGACCCAGTACTTC	CASSDRLGLETQYF	TRBJ2-5	-	TRBV25-1	-
TGTGCCAGCAGTGAATATGGGGCGTACACCGGGGAGCTGTTTTTT	CASSEYGAYTGELFF	TRBJ2-2	-	TRBV25-1	-
TGTGCCAGCAGTTATCGGAGAACAGGGGGCTCTGGAAACACCATATATTTT	CASSYRRTGGSGNTIYF	TRBJ1-3	TRBD1	TRBV6-2/TRBV6-3	once
TGTGCCAGCAGTCCGAGGGACAGGGGTACCGGGGAGCTGTTTTTT	CASSPRDRGTGELFF	TRBJ2-2	TRBD1	TRBV27	-
TGTGCCAGCAGCGGAGCCCCGGGACAGGTATTCACTGGCATCACTGAAGCTTTCTTT	CASSGAPGQVFTGITEAFF	TRBJ1-1	TRBD1	TRBV9	-
TGTGCCAGCAGCCCCGACAGGGACTATGGCTACACCTTC	CASSPDRDYGYTF	TRBJ1-2	TRBD1	TRBV5-4	-
TGTGCCAGCAGTTACCCGTCCCGGGGACAGGATAACTATGGCTACACCTTC	CASSYPSRGQDNYGYTF	TRBJ1-2	TRBD1	TRBV6-2/TRBV6-3	-